This T cell receptor beta chain was sequenced for a study of regulatory T cells in long-lasting Graves disease. Combining iRepertoire HTBI primers with Arm-PCR of CDR3 regions, the authors built TCR beta libraries. Via MiXCR, TCRdb re-called the multiplex PCR reads, giving one row per CDR3 protein. Of some 400,000 distinct CDR3 sequences detected, about 15% appear once; the ten largest clones hold 15% to 20%. Regarding time point: newly diagnosed GD, antithyroid drugs for less than 3 months. Extracted PBMC RNA gave rise to the TCR library. The CDR3 spans 17 residues. In germline, CDR1 is DFQATT, CDR2 SNEGSKA (reference sequence). After removal of 6 bases from V and 0 bases from J, the junction contained 15 bases not matched to a gene. This clonotype has at least ten counts. These data were also filed under a second study, of T cells in Graves' hyperthyroidism and ophthalmopathy. That paper states: Pregnant or lactating patients were excluded, as were those with uncontrolled infection or other autoimmune disease. The TCR CDR3 first-round RT-PCR relied on the HTBI primer set. Clonotypes that were expanded in thyroid above 0.001 mostly appeared in blood too.

The J gene is TRBJ2-7, the V gene TRBV20-1, with 9 bases lining up with TRBD2. Sequenced here: peripheral blood mononuclear cells (PBMCs), sampled at new diagnosis, from a patient treated with antithyroid drugs. The sequence derives from a woman in her 30s with Graves disease. CDR3 DNA sequence: TGCAGTGCAACCACCGCGGCTAGCGGGACGAGCTCCTACGAGCAGTACTTC. Translated, it gives CSATTAASGTSSYEQYF.